The 24 T cell receptor beta chains in this list originate from one sample, sequenced in a study of T cell repertoires in cytomegalovirus infection. The antigens for these receptors are not known. MiXCR was run by TCRdb on the reads, yielding one entry per CDR3 protein. The data contain roughly 990,000 distinct CDR3 sequences, around 32% of them singletons. This specimen was cultured CD8+ T cells from PBMCs, taken from culture after CMV antigen stimulation. The receptor source for this set is a human donor in good health (CMV status not recorded). Some clones in this sample may be carry-over from other donors' samples.

This clonotype has only a few counts. The rearrangement joins TRBV12-3 or TRBV12-4 to TRBJ1-1, with a tentative D call TRBD1 (5 bases). The V and J ends lost 3 bases and 5 bases respectively, with 13 bases between them. There are 14 residues in the CDR3. The CDR3 loop is CASSFLGRGTEAFF. The CDR3 coding sequence is TGTGCCAGCAGTTTTTTGGGGCGGGGGACTGAAGCTTTCTTT.

This clonotype was found a few times. V usage is TRBV20-1 and J usage is TRBJ2-1, with D possibly being TRBD1 (7 bases). The CDR3 covers 16 residues. Germline CDR1 DFQATT, CDR2 SNEGSKA (reference sequence). V lost 5 bases to trimming and J lost 2 bases, with 19 bases between them. The CDR3: CSAVKSGGRTYNEQFF. Written as DNA, the CDR3 is TGCAGTGCTGTAAAATCAGGGGGGAGGACCTACAATGAGCAGTTCTTC.

The table lists this clonotype with a count of one. The gene calls are TRBV20-1 and TRBJ2-7; 7 nucleotides agree with TRBD1. Trimming removed 3 bases from V and 3 bases from J; junction bases left unmatched: 20. CDR1 and CDR2 (germline): DFQATT, SNEGSKA (reference sequence). The CDR3 length is 18 residues. The CDR3 sequence is CSASSSPGQDKTNYEQYV. For the CDR3, the DNA is TGCAGTGCTAGCTCGAGCCCCGGACAGGACAAAACGAACTACGAGCAGTACGTC.

The chain recombines TRBV7-2 with TRBJ2-7; D is possibly TRBD1 or TRBD2 (6 bases each). The V end was cut by 5 bases, the J end by 4 bases, with 18 bases between. This CDR3 has 15 residues. From germline, CDR1 is SGHTA and CDR2 FQGNSA. This chain's CDR3 is CASSLHLGGGYEQYV. The CDR3 region has the DNA TGTGCCAGCAGCCTACATCTAGGGGGAGGATACGAGCAGTACGTC.

This clonotype was detected ten times or more. V and J are TRBV7-8 and TRBJ2-3; 7 bases align to TRBD1. Trimming removed 5 bases from V and 2 bases from J; junction bases left unmatched: 7. The CDR3 is 15 amino acids. Germline V lookup: CDR1 SGHVS, CDR2 FQNEAQ. CDR3 coding DNA: TGTGCCAGCAGCCTTAGGGGGCGCGACACAGATACGCAGTATTTT. Protein: CASSLRGRDTDTQYF.

This clonotype was counted a few times. The rearrangement joins TRBV6-6 to TRBJ2-2; D may be TRBD1 (5 bases). Trimming removed 2 bases from V and 1 base from J, with 11 bases in between. The germline V gene has CDR1 MNHNY and CDR2 SVGAGI (reference sequence). This CDR3 spans 16 amino acids. This CDR3 is CASSYPSGWNTGELFF. CDR3 bases: TGTGCCAGCAGTTACCCTTCAGGGTGGAACACCGGGGAGCTGTTTTTT.

The rearrangement uses TRBV7-2 and TRBJ1-5; 8 bases match TRBD1. With 5 bases clipped from V and 5 bases from J, the junction kept 14 bases outside the gene matches. The CDR3 length is 17 residues. Germline V gives CDR1 SGHTA, CDR2 FQGNSA. The CDR3 loop reads CASSPGAGQGNHQPQHF. The CDR3 coding sequence is TGTGCCAGCAGCCCCGGTGCAGGACAGGGTAATCATCAGCCCCAGCATTTT.

DNA of the CDR3: TGTGCCAGCAGCTCGCCCCTGGGACAGCAGAACACTGAAGCTTTCTTT. It yields the protein CASSSPLGQQNTEAFF. This rearrangement joins TRBV7-9 to TRBJ1-1; 7 bases match TRBD1. Germline V gene lookup returns CDR1 SEHNR and CDR2 FQNEAQ (reference sequence). V shed 4 bases, J shed 1 base, and the junction held 9 bases outside the gene matches. The CDR3 covers 16 residues.

This clonotype has a handful of counts. The CDR3 loop is CASSLGQFLYNEQFF. The CDR3 DNA is TGTGCCAGCAGCTTAGGGCAATTTCTCTACAATGAGCAGTTCTTC. The gene calls are TRBV7-9 and TRBJ2-1; D is uncertain. V lost 1 base, J lost 3 bases, and 10 bases lay in between. From germline, CDR1 is SEHNR and CDR2 FQNEAQ (reference sequence). The CDR3 runs to 15 residues.

Comment on this clonotype: At one end the junction does not follow the germline gene, possibly because of a read error. The chain links TRBV6-1 to TRBJ2-2; D perhaps matches TRBD2 (5 bases). This CDR3 is 15 amino acids long. CDR1 is MNHNS, CDR2 SASEGT, per germline. The CDR3 sequence: CASREAAVNTGELFF. The CDR3 region has the DNA TGTGCCAGCCGTGAAGCGGCAGTGAACACCGGGGAGCTGTTTTTT.

Points on this clonotype: This may be a read error, as it is one base from a much larger clone. The chain employs TRBV7-6 and TRBJ2-7, with D perhaps matching TRBD1 or TRBD2 (5 bases each). CDR3 size: 16 residues. Per the germline V gene, CDR1 is SGHVS and CDR2 is FNYEAQ. V gave up 5 bases and J gave up 2 bases, with 19 bases separating them. The CDR3 loop is CASSLPGQAVPYEQYF. The DNA for the CDR3 is TGTGCCAGCAGCCTGCCGGGGCAGGCGGTTCCCTACGAGCAGTACTTC.

The V and J genes are TRBV9 and TRBJ2-7; 9 nucleotides line up with TRBD1. Germline CDR1 is SGDLS and CDR2 is YYNGEE. The V and J ends lost 3 bases and 6 bases, in that order; junction bases with no gene match: 10. CDR3 length: 15 residues. CDR3 in DNA: TGTGCCAGCAGCGAGACCGGGACAGGGCACCTCGAGCAGTACTTC. Amino acid sequence: CASSETGTGHLEQYF.

This clonotype was seen only a few times. The CDR3 is CASSRYGEVPTDTQYF. For the CDR3, the DNA is TGCGCCAGCAGTCGTTACGGGGAGGTCCCCACAGATACGCAGTATTTT. This chain links TRBV4-1 with TRBJ2-3; D is perhaps TRBD2 (6 bases). Germline values: CDR1 MGHRA, CDR2 YSYEKL. The CDR3 consists of 16 residues. V was trimmed by 6 bases and J by 2 bases, leaving 18 bases between them.

This clonotype turned up a few times. The CDR3 coding sequence is TGCGCCAGCAGCCCAGAGCGGGGGGGCCCCGACACCGGGGAGCTGTTTTTT. The encoded protein is CASSPERGGPDTGELFF. The chain carries TRBV10-2 and TRBJ2-2; 10 bases are a match to TRBD2. The CDR3 runs to 17 residues. Trimming took 6 bases from V and 3 from J; bases not matched to a gene: 10. Germline loops: CDR1 WSHSY, CDR2 SAAADI.

This chain connects TRBV7-6 to TRBJ2-1; 7 nucleotides match TRBD2. Looked up from germline, CDR1 is SGHVS and CDR2 is FNYEAQ. The CDR3 runs 16 residues. Germline trimming cut 5 bases from V and 8 bases from J; bases unmatched to any gene: 15. CDR3 residues: CASSHHWTSVNHEQFF. The CDR3 region has the DNA TGTGCCAGCAGCCACCACTGGACTAGTGTAAATCATGAGCAGTTCTTC.

The chain combines TRBV4-2 with TRBJ2-3, with TRBD2 identical over 12 bases. V gave up 0 bases and J gave up 3 bases; unmatched junction bases: 4. Germline V gene data show CDR1 as LGHNA and CDR2 as YNFKEQ. The CDR3 spans 17 residues. The CDR3 loop reads CASSQDLTSGGTDTQYF. DNA of the CDR3: TGTGCCAGCAGCCAAGATTTGACTAGCGGGGGAACAGATACGCAGTATTTT.

This clonotype was seen a few times. V usage is TRBV4-2 and J usage is TRBJ2-3; TRBD2 matches at 9 bases. Germline values: CDR1 LGHNA, CDR2 YNFKEQ. Trimming removed 2 bases from V and 2 bases from J; junction bases left unmatched: 5. CDR3 length equals 16 residues. The CDR3 DNA sequence: TGTGCCAGCAGCCAATCGGGACTAGCATACACAGATACGCAGTATTTT. Translated, it gives CASSQSGLAYTDTQYF.

The chain couples TRBV27 to TRBJ1-6; D call uncertain. The CDR3 is 16 amino acids. Germline V gene data show CDR1 as MNHEY and CDR2 as SMNVEV (reference sequence). The germline V and J ends were trimmed by 0 bases and 10 bases, with 16 bases remaining between them. The CDR3 loop reads CASSLSGGSGGSPLHF. CDR3 DNA sequence: TGTGCCAGCAGTTTATCGGGAGGGTCCGGAGGATCACCCCTCCACTTT.

This clonotype was recorded once. This chain connects TRBV12-3 or TRBV12-4 to TRBJ1-1; D perhaps matches TRBD1 (6 bases). V dropped 7 bases and J dropped 7 bases, with 16 bases sitting between them. There are 13 residues in the CDR3. The CDR3 coding sequence is TGTGCCAGCACCCCGACAGGAACTTTTGAAGCTTTCTTT. Translated, it gives CASTPTGTFEAFF.

The chain combines TRBV5-4 with TRBJ1-1; 7 positions match TRBD1. This CDR3 is 17 amino acids long. CDR1 SGHNT and CDR2 YYREEE come from the germline V gene (reference sequence). J lost 7 bases, V lost 4 bases, and 19 bases had no gene match. The CDR3 DNA follows: TGTGCCAGCAGCCTGGGATTAGGGGGCGATACGAACCTTGAAGCTTTCTTT. Translation: CASSLGLGGDTNLEAFF.

Ten or more counts support this clonotype. The chain joins TRBV7-2 to TRBJ1-2, with D hard to call. Germline CDR1 reads SGHTA; CDR2 reads FQGNSA. V lost 1 base to trimming and J lost 1 base, with 16 bases between them. This CDR3 comprises 17 residues. The CDR3 DNA reads as TGTGCCAGCAGCTTAGTTCGCGCGGACCCGCTTAACTATGGCTACACCTTC. Residues: CASSLVRADPLNYGYTF.

This clonotype appeared a few times. The V and J genes are TRBV7-9 and TRBJ1-2; D gene unclear. Germline-derived CDR1 and CDR2 are SEHNR and FQNEAQ (reference sequence). Trimming removed 5 bases from V and 4 bases from J, with 20 bases in between. CDR3 length equals 16 residues. DNA for the CDR3: TGTGCCAGCAGCCGGGCGGGAGGTGGCCCTCGCTATGGCTACACCTTC. It encodes CASSRAGGGPRYGYTF.

This clonotype was counted ten times or more. The J gene is TRBJ2-5, the V gene TRBV20-1, with D perhaps matching TRBD2 (5 bases). The CDR3 totals 14 residues. Germline loops: CDR1 DFQATT, CDR2 SNEGSKA (reference sequence). V gave up 0 bases and J gave up 2 bases, with 10 bases separating them. The CDR3 sequence: CSAREGSPQETQYF. For the CDR3, the DNA is TGCAGTGCTAGAGAAGGGAGTCCTCAAGAGACCCAGTACTTC.

The gene calls are TRBV29-1 and TRBJ1-2; D not resolved. Germline CDR1 SQVTM, CDR2 ANQGSEA. This CDR3 is 12 amino acids long. Trimming removed 2 bases at V and 5 bases at J, with 9 bases between. CDR3 sequence reads: CSVESTAYGYTF. The CDR3 bases are TGCAGCGTTGAATCTACAGCGTATGGCTACACCTTC.